This T cell receptor beta chain was captured by sequencing in a study of blood T cell repertoires in COVID-19. CDR3 length: 14 amino acids. Germline loops: CDR1 SEHNR, CDR2 FQNEAQ (reference sequence). The V end was cut by 1 base, the J end by 3 bases, with 10 bases between. Using immunoSEQ multiplex PCR, the repertoire was profiled, and TCRdb retains in-frame clones only, with some absent. Of roughly 250,000 clones listed, roughly 86% were seen once; the top ten hold 2.3%. The clonotype was recovered from a woman aged 50 to 65 with acute or convalescent COVID-19. The chain couples TRBV7-9 to TRBJ2-7; D unresolved. The sequenced sample was peripheral blood. CDR3 coding DNA: TGTGCCAGCAGCTTAGGGCACAGAATCTACGAGCAGTACTTC. It is translated as CASSLGHRIYEQYF.